The clone carrying this T cell receptor beta chain was detected only a few times. What it binds is unknown. The time point is: newly diagnosed GD, antithyroid drugs for less than 3 months. With RNA extracted from PBMCs as input, the TCR library was made. This entry is derived from a study of regulatory T cells in long-lasting Graves disease. Points from the study as a whole: Under persistent disease, TRBV28, TRBJ1-2 and TRBJ2-5 were used preferentially.

Germline CDR1 is MNHNS and CDR2 is SASEGT. The CDR3 length is 15 residues. Trimming stripped 5 bases from V and 3 bases from J, with 16 bases between. To make TCR beta libraries, researchers used iRepertoire HTBI primers and Arm-PCR of CDR3 regions. TCRdb recomputed calls from the multiplex PCR reads with MiXCR, one row per CDR3 protein. The sample lists 600,000 to 650,000 distinct CDR3 sequences, roughly 15% occurring once. The same sample was also used in a study of T cells in Graves' hyperthyroidism and ophthalmopathy.

The receptor comes from a woman aged 30 to 39 with Graves disease. This sample comprised peripheral blood mononuclear cells (PBMCs), obtained at new diagnosis, from a patient treated with antithyroid drugs. This sequence joins TRBV6-1 and TRBJ1-2; D is possibly TRBD1 (6 bases). The CDR3, as DNA: TGTGCCAGCAGTCGAGGGGGAGGGGGTTACTATGGCTACACCTTC. It codes for CASSRGGGGYYGYTF.